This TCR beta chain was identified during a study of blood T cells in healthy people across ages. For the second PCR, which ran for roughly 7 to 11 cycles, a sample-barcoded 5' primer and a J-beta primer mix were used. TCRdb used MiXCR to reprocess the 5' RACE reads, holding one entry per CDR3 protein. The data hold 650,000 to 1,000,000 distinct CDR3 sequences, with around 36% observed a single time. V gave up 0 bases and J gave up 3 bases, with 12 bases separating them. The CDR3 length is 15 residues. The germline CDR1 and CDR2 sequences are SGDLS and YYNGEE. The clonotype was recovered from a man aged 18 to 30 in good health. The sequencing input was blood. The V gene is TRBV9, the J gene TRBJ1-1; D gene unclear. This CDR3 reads CASSVATGVDTEAFF. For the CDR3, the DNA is TGTGCCAGCAGCGTAGCTACGGGAGTCGACACTGAAGCTTTCTTT.